The sequence of this TCR beta chain was determined in a study of blood T cell repertoires in COVID-19. Study context: COVID-19 samples from acute and convalescent phases originated in the United States, Italy and Spain.

V gave up 7 bases and J gave up 3 bases; unmatched junction bases: 8. There are 14 residues in the CDR3. CDR1 is SNHLY and CDR2 is FYNNEI in the germline V gene. This clone appeared once. Recruits, aged roughly 18 to 90 years, lived in 20 to 30 US areas. Participants' reported clinical history set cohort assignment. In the source study's methods: Amplifying reference gene primers gave estimates of nucleated cell counts. Clones were read by immunoSEQ multiplex PCR, and TCRdb kept only the in-frame ones, dropping some. The V and J calls and clone size are taken from that table; D and trimming were inferred from the DNA. The sample gives 200,000 to 250,000 clones, 80% of which show up once; about 4.3% is in the top ten.

This rearrangement joins TRBV2 to TRBJ2-7; 8 bases match TRBD2. The sequenced material came from PBMCs or T cells enriched from blood (not recorded which). The TCR sequence derives from a man aged 30 to 45 with acute COVID-19. CDR3 sequence: CASTTGGGHYEQYF. CDR3 coding DNA: TGTGCCAGCACCACCGGGGGGGGGCACTACGAGCAGTACTTC.